A selection of T cell receptor beta chains follows, all from one sample in a study of blood T cell repertoires in COVID-19. TCRdb keeps only in-frame clones here, not all; method: immunoSEQ multiplex PCR. The data contain over 200,000 clones, under 90% of them seen just once; the ten biggest clones take up about a sixth. The sequenced material came from peripheral blood. The source of these receptors is a woman over 75 with active or convalescent COVID-19. Both conserved end residues are part of each CDR3. Each record gives: V gene, J gene, D gene, clone size, CDR3 protein, CDR3 DNA. A D gene is named only where the DNA matches it firmly. Only part of the rows carry a size: once, few, many, or a class if the clone is expanded.

V gene: TRBV5-1
J gene: TRBJ1-1
D gene: TRBD1
clone size: NA
CDR3 protein: CASSPQTGGTEAFF
CDR3 DNA: TGCGCCAGCAGCCCCCAGACAGGGGGCACTGAAGCTTTCTTT

V gene: TRBV6-5
J gene: TRBJ1-4
D gene: NA
clone size: NA
CDR3 protein: CASRPQVANEKLFF
CDR3 DNA: TGTGCCAGCAGACCCCAGGTGGCTAATGAAAAACTGTTTTTT

V gene: TRBV2
J gene: TRBJ1-1
D gene: NA
clone size: NA
CDR3 protein: CASSEQRRNTEAFF
CDR3 DNA: TGTGCCAGCAGTGAACAGAGGCGGAACACTGAAGCTTTCTTT

V gene: TRBV9
J gene: TRBJ2-6
D gene: TRBD1
clone size: NA
CDR3 protein: CASRKGTGAGANVLTF
CDR3 DNA: TGTGCCAGCAGAAAAGGGACAGGGGCTGGGGCCAACGTCCTGACTTTC

V gene: TRBV20-1
J gene: TRBJ2-1
D gene: NA
clone size: NA
CDR3 protein: CSASSAGAYSYNEQFF
CDR3 DNA: TGCAGTGCTAGTTCGGCGGGGGCCTACTCCTACAATGAGCAGTTCTTC

V gene: TRBV28
J gene: TRBJ2-5
D gene: TRBD2
clone size: NA
CDR3 protein: CASSLGLAGPRAQYF
CDR3 DNA: TGTGCCAGCAGTTTGGGACTAGCGGGACCCAGGGCCCAGTACTTC

V gene: TRBV27
J gene: TRBJ1-2
D gene: TRBD1
clone size: NA
CDR3 protein: CASSSGTGAFSYTF
CDR3 DNA: TGTGCCAGCAGTTCCGGGACAGGCGCTTTTAGCTACACCTTC

V gene: TRBV7-3
J gene: TRBJ2-1
D gene: TRBD2
clone size: many
CDR3 protein: CASSLTGSGRADEQFF
CDR3 DNA: TGTGCCAGCAGCTTAACCGGTAGCGGGAGGGCCGATGAGCAGTTCTTC

V gene: TRBV28
J gene: TRBJ1-2
D gene: NA
clone size: NA
CDR3 protein: CASSRRGYGYTF
CDR3 DNA: TGTGCCAGCAGTCGACGGGGGTATGGCTACACCTTC

V gene: TRBV28
J gene: TRBJ2-7
D gene: TRBD1
clone size: NA
CDR3 protein: CASTRAGGYYEQYF
CDR3 DNA: TGTGCCAGCACCAGGGCAGGGGGCTACTACGAGCAGTACTTC

V gene: TRBV12-3/TRBV12-4
J gene: TRBJ1-2
D gene: NA
clone size: NA
CDR3 protein: CASINSGTLLYTF
CDR3 DNA: TGTGCCAGCATCAATTCCGGGACACTCCTCTACACCTTC

V gene: TRBV5-1
J gene: TRBJ2-3
D gene: TRBD2
clone size: NA
CDR3 protein: CASSLGLATDTQYF
CDR3 DNA: TGCGCCAGCAGCTTGGGACTAGCAACAGATACGCAGTATTTT

V gene: TRBV4-1
J gene: TRBJ2-5
D gene: TRBD2
clone size: NA
CDR3 protein: CASSQRRIAGGETQYF
CDR3 DNA: TGCGCCAGCAGCCAACGACGAATAGCGGGAGGAGAGACCCAGTACTTC

V gene: TRBV5-1
J gene: TRBJ2-7
D gene: TRBD1
clone size: NA
CDR3 protein: CASSLGGGWTGEYEQYF
CDR3 DNA: TGCGCCAGCAGCTTGGGGGGAGGATGGACAGGGGAATACGAGCAGTACTTC

V gene: TRBV5-4
J gene: TRBJ2-5
D gene: NA
clone size: NA
CDR3 protein: CASSLSGGETQYF
CDR3 DNA: TGTGCCAGCAGCTTATCTGGGGGGGAGACCCAGTACTTC

V gene: TRBV4-2
J gene: TRBJ2-5
D gene: TRBD2
clone size: many
CDR3 protein: CASSPSTSGRPGETQYF
CDR3 DNA: TGTGCCAGCAGCCCCTCGACTAGCGGGAGACCGGGGGAGACCCAGTACTTC